One sample yielded the 2 T cell receptor beta chains listed below, sequenced in a study of spatial heterogeneity in lung cancer. Study conclusions and caveats: For expanded intratumoral alpha and beta TCRs, counts tracked tumor mutation counts.

For these TCRs, the target antigens are not known. A single record per CDR3 protein comes from TCRdb applying MiXCR to the 5' RACE reads. Here the sample spans tens of thousands of distinct CDR3 sequences, around a sixth being singletons. The time point: sample taken at primary tumor resection. The sample in question was lung tumor tissue, obtained at surgery. The receptors were sampled from a female donor with early-stage non-small cell lung cancer.

This chain uses TRBV19 with TRBJ1-1, with 9 bases fitting TRBD1. The CDR3 covers 12 residues. Unmatched junction bases numbered 0, after V lost 6 bases and J lost 4 bases. Germline V gene data show CDR1 as LNHDA and CDR2 as SQIVND (reference sequence). The CDR3 sequence is CASRTGGTEAFF. DNA for the CDR3: TGTGCCAGTAGGACAGGGGGCACTGAAGCTTTCTTT.

The J gene is TRBJ2-5, the V gene TRBV29-1, with D perhaps being TRBD1 or TRBD2 (5 bases each). From germline, CDR1 is SQVTM and CDR2 ANQGSEA. The V end was cut by 1 base, the J end by 5 bases, with 11 bases between. The CDR3 sequence is 13 residues long. The CDR3: CSVEGEGRETQYF. CDR3 bases: TGCAGCGTTGAAGGCGAGGGGCGGGAGACCCAGTACTTC. Full variable domain (missing parts from reference TRBV29-1 and TRBJ2-5): SAVISQKPSRDICQRGTSLTIQCQVDSQVTMMFWYRQQPGQSLTLIATANQGSEATYESGFVIDKFPISRPNLTFSTLTVSNMSPEDSSIYLCSVEGEGRETQYFGPGTRLLVL.